The clone carrying this T cell receptor beta chain was counted at least ten times. This sample was included in a study of T cells in Graves' hyperthyroidism and ophthalmopathy. For the study at large: Before any treatment, at initial diagnosis, peripheral blood was collected.

Per germline, CDR1 KGHSH and CDR2 LQKENI. This CDR3 has 14 amino acids. Trimming removed 4 bases from V and 7 bases from J, with 11 bases in between. The study enrolled patients aged 18 to 65 with newly diagnosed hyperthyroidism of under 2 months' duration. Based on clinical symptoms, serum thyroxine and TRAb, thyroid ultrasound and orbital computed tomography, diagnoses were reached. Researchers amplified the TCR beta CDR3 regions from RNA transcripts. The TCR CDR3 was amplified in a first-round RT-PCR using the HTBI primer set. TCRdb processed the multiplex PCR reads anew with MiXCR; each CDR3 protein has one entry. In the table there are roughly 130,000 distinct CDR3 sequences, roughly a fifth of which are singletons.

Sequenced material: blood. This receptor was identified in a woman aged 45-65 years with Graves' hyperthyroidism that later progressed to Graves' ophthalmopathy. The chain employs TRBV18 and TRBJ1-6; a possible D gene is TRBD1 (5 bases). The CDR3 region has the DNA TGTGCCAGCTCACGGGACGGGAAAAATTCACCCCTCCACTTT. Translation gives CASSRDGKNSPLHF.